The text below deals with one T cell receptor beta chain. Using immunoSEQ multiplex PCR, the repertoire was profiled, and TCRdb retains in-frame clones only, with some absent. Altogether 360,000 or so clones are present, 90% being singletons, with the ten largest covering 6.5%. The sample belongs to a study of blood T cell repertoires in COVID-19. V lost 3 bases and J 3 bases, leaving 12 bases between the germline ends. This CDR3 comprises 14 residues. CDR1 and CDR2 from the germline V gene are SGHTA and FQGNSA. The V gene is TRBV7-2, the J gene TRBJ2-7; TRBD2 might be the D (6 bases). Sequencing input: peripheral blood. The receptor's source is a man in his late teens or twenties with active or convalescent COVID-19. The CDR3 DNA reads TGTGCCAGCAGCTTTTCTGGGGGGATCTACGAGCAGTACTTC. Translated: CASSFSGGIYEQYF.